These 25 T cell receptor beta chains share one sample of origin, sequenced in a study of control samples from healthy donors and cancer patients. The assay was immunoSEQ multiplex PCR, and TCRdb's table has in-frame clones only and misses some. This table holds 100,000 to 120,000 clones, roughly 79% found once. The sample comprised blood. Receptor source: a man aged 18 to 29 in good health.

The rearrangement uses TRBV19 and TRBJ1-2, with TRBD1 identical over 8 bases. Germline values: CDR1 LNHDA, CDR2 SQIVND (reference sequence). V was clipped by 5 bases and J by 5 bases; unmatched bases: 10. This CDR3 comprises 15 residues. Written as DNA, the CDR3 is TGTGCCAGTAGTTTTCGACAGGGGAATTGGTATGGCTACACCTTC. As protein: CASSFRQGNWYGYTF.

The chain is built from TRBV6-1 and TRBJ2-7; 10 bases align to TRBD1. V gave up 2 bases and J gave up 4 bases; unmatched junction bases: 5. CDR1 and CDR2 (germline): MNHNS, SASEGT. CDR3 length: 15 residues. The CDR3 spells CASSERTGGMYEQYF. The CDR3 region has the DNA TGTGCCAGCAGTGAACGGACAGGGGGTATGTACGAGCAGTACTTC.

The chain couples TRBV7-2 to TRBJ2-1; 8 bases map to TRBD2. With 1 base clipped from V and 5 bases from J, the junction kept 7 bases outside the gene matches. This CDR3 has 16 amino acids. Per the germline V gene, CDR1 is SGHTA and CDR2 is FQGNSA. Here the CDR3 reads CASSLGQLAAHNEQFF. DNA for the CDR3: TGTGCCAGCAGCTTAGGGCAACTAGCGGCGCACAATGAGCAGTTCTTC.

The chain couples TRBV5-5 to TRBJ1-5; weak D call: TRBD1 (5 bases). The CDR3 consists of 16 residues. Per the germline V gene, CDR1 is SGHKS and CDR2 is YYEKEE (reference sequence). The V end was cut by 0 bases, the J end by 0 bases, with 10 bases between. As DNA, the CDR3 is TGTGCCAGCAGCTTGGGGGCAGGGAATAGCAATCAGCCCCAGCATTTT. This sequence encodes CASSLGAGNSNQPQHF. Drawing the rest from reference TRBV5-5 and TRBJ1-5, the complete variable domain is DAGVTQSPTHLIKTRGQQVTLRCSPISGHKSVSWYQQVLGQGPQFIFQYYEKEERGRGNFPDRFSARQFPNYSSELNVNALLLGDSALYLCASSLGAGNSNQPQHFGDGTRLSIL.

The V and J genes are TRBV7-9 and TRBJ2-3, with TRBD2 matching over 8 bases. CDR1 is SEHNR and CDR2 is FQNEAQ in the germline V gene (reference sequence). J gave up 8 bases and V 4 bases, and 11 bases lay outside the gene matches. This CDR3 spans 15 amino acids. CDR3 protein: CASSSSGGPLGTQYF. CDR3 sequence (DNA): TGTGCCAGCAGCTCCAGCGGGGGACCCCTTGGTACGCAGTATTTT.

The chain recombines TRBV6-1 with TRBJ2-3, with 10 bases that match TRBD2. Germline V gene data show CDR1 as MNHNS and CDR2 as SASEGT. This CDR3 comprises 18 residues. J gave up 2 bases and V 3 bases, and 11 bases lay outside the gene matches. The CDR3 loop is CASSDNPLAGAVTDTQYF. CDR3 DNA sequence: TGTGCCAGCAGTGATAACCCCCTAGCGGGGGCTGTCACAGATACGCAGTATTTT.

The table lists this clone with a count of one. CDR3 loop: CAWSGDRDTEAFF. For the CDR3, the DNA is TGTGCCTGGAGTGGGGACAGGGACACTGAAGCTTTCTTT. The chain joins TRBV30 to TRBJ1-1; 9 bases align to TRBD1. Germline V gene data show CDR1 as GTSNPN and CDR2 as SVGIG (reference sequence). With 1 base clipped from V and 3 bases from J, the junction kept 0 bases outside the gene matches. This CDR3 is built from 13 residues.

The chain uses TRBV20-1 and TRBJ1-1; D is unclear. Per germline, CDR1 DFQATT and CDR2 SNEGSKA (reference sequence). The CDR3 covers 9 residues. The V gene lost 3 bases and the J gene lost 10 bases, with 6 bases spanning the gap. The CDR3 DNA reads as TGCAGTGCTAGTTTAGGAGCTTTCTTT. This codes for CSASLGAFF.

The rearrangement joins TRBV2 to TRBJ1-5; 7 bases fit TRBD1. This CDR3 contains 14 residues. J lost 7 bases, V lost 6 bases, and 9 bases had no gene match. Germline-derived CDR1 and CDR2 are SNHLY and FYNNEI. CDR3 in DNA: TGTGCCAGCAGGCCTCGACAGGGAAACCAGCCCCAGCATTTT. Residues: CASRPRQGNQPQHF. Full variable domain (remainder filled in from reference TRBV2 and TRBJ1-5): EPEVTQTPSHQVTQMGQEVILRCVPISNHLYFYWYRQILGQKVEFLVSFYNNEISEKSEIFDDQFSVERPDGSNFTLKIRSTKLEDSAMYFCASRPRQGNQPQHFGDGTRLSIL.

The V gene is TRBV5-1, the J gene TRBJ2-7; 8 bases are a match to TRBD1. Trimming at V came to 0 bases and at J to 6 bases, leaving 2 bases not matched to a gene. The CDR3 is 13 amino acids. CDR1 and CDR2 from the germline V gene are SGHRS and YFSETQ. The chain's CDR3 is CASSLGQGLEQYV. The CDR3 bases are TGCGCCAGCAGCTTGGGACAGGGGCTCGAGCAGTACGTC.

The V call is TRBV5-1, the J call TRBJ2-7; D is undetermined. The ends were cut back, 0 bases at V and 7 bases at J, with 17 bases in the middle. The CDR3 runs 15 residues. Per germline, CDR1 SGHRS and CDR2 YFSETQ. CDR3 bases: TGCGCCAGCAGCTTGGATGTAGTGGGGATAGAAGAGCAGTACTTC. Translation: CASSLDVVGIEEQYF.

This chain uses TRBV7-2 with TRBJ2-6, with no clear D. The V end lost 1 base, the J end lost 3 bases, and 10 bases lay between the germline ends. The CDR3 loop spans 16 amino acids. Germline V gene sequence: CDR1 SGHTA, CDR2 FQGNSA. In nucleotides, the CDR3 is TGTGCCAGCAGCTTAGACCCAATTATTGGGGCCAACGTCCTGACTTTC. The encoded protein is CASSLDPIIGANVLTF. Based on the CDR3 plus reference TRBV7-2 and TRBJ2-6, the full variable domain is GAGVSQSPSNKVTEKGKDVELRCDPISGHTALYWYRQSLGQGLEFLIYFQGNSAPDKSGLPSDRFSAERTGGSVSTLTIQRTQQEDSAVYLCASSLDPIIGANVLTFGAGSRLTVL.

The rearrangement joins TRBV30 to TRBJ2-2; D is perhaps TRBD1 or TRBD2 (5 bases each). Germline lookup yields CDR1 GTSNPN and CDR2 SVGIG (reference sequence). Trimming shortened V by 3 bases and J by 4 bases, and 18 bases separated the two germline ends. CDR3 length: 16 residues. The CDR3 loop is CAWSVRGGAITGELFF. The CDR3 DNA follows: TGTGCCTGGAGCGTCCGTGGGGGAGCGATCACCGGGGAGCTGTTTTTT.

The chain joins TRBV20-1 to TRBJ2-7; D ambiguous. Germline values: CDR1 DFQATT, CDR2 SNEGSKA (reference sequence). This CDR3 comprises 11 residues. Between the trimmed V and J ends, which lost 3 bases and 3 bases, there was a span of 6 bases. CDR3 residues: CSASIRYEQYF. The DNA of the CDR3 is TGCAGTGCTAGTATCCGCTACGAGCAGTACTTC.

This sequence joins TRBV5-5 and TRBJ1-1; D unresolved. Per germline, CDR1 SGHKS and CDR2 YYEKEE (reference sequence). The CDR3 is made up of 14 amino acids. V lost 0 bases, J lost 1 base, and 7 bases lay in between. CDR3 DNA: TGTGCCAGCAGCTTGGCCGCCTCGAACACTGAAGCTTTCTTT. Translation gives CASSLAASNTEAFF.

This chain joins TRBV18 and TRBJ1-1; 7 bases map to TRBD1. Per germline, CDR1 KGHSH and CDR2 LQKENI. The CDR3 loop spans 16 amino acids. V shed 5 bases and J 1 base; nucleotides not matched to a gene: 10. Written as DNA, the CDR3 is TGTGCCAGCTCATGGACAGGAGGGCTCCAGAACACTGAAGCTTTCTTT. Amino acid sequence: CASSWTGGLQNTEAFF. Full variable domain (missing parts from reference TRBV18 and TRBJ1-1): NAGVMQNPRHLVRRRGQEARLRCSPMKGHSHVYWYRQLPEEGLKFMVYLQKENIIDESGMPKERFSAEFPKEGPSILRIQQVVRGDSAAYFCASSWTGGLQNTEAFFGQGTRLTVV.

This clone appeared once. The chain has TRBV2 and TRBJ2-2; TRBD1 matches 7 bases. There are 13 residues in the CDR3. Germline values: CDR1 SNHLY, CDR2 FYNNEI. The CDR3 loop reads CVSEGARTGELFF. As DNA, the CDR3 is TGTGTTAGCGAGGGGGCGCGAACCGGGGAGCTGTTTTTT.

The genes are TRBV11-2 and TRBJ1-2; no firm D call. The V and J ends lost 3 bases and 2 bases respectively, with 4 bases between them. The CDR3 length is 12 residues. Germline loops: CDR1 SGHAT, CDR2 FQNNGV. CDR3 in amino acids: CASSFGNYGYTF. As DNA, the CDR3 is TGTGCCAGCAGCTTCGGAAACTATGGCTACACCTTC.

The table lists this clone with a few counts. The DNA for the CDR3 is TGTGCCAGCAGCTCCTCCCAGTGGGACAGGGAAGAAGTAAACTATGGCTACACCTTC. Translating it yields CASSSSQWDREEVNYGYTF. This rearrangement joins TRBV7-9 to TRBJ1-2; 9 nucleotides line up with TRBD1. CDR1 and CDR2 from the germline V gene are SEHNR and FQNEAQ (reference sequence). The CDR3 runs 19 residues. Losses at the gene ends were 4 bases for V and 2 bases for J; bases not matched to a gene: 17.

The chain recombines TRBV6-6 with TRBJ1-6, with D tentatively TRBD1 (6 bases). The CDR3 is 16 residues long. CDR1 and CDR2 from the germline V gene are MNHNY and SVGAGI (reference sequence). The V gene lost 2 bases and the J gene lost 0 bases, with 8 bases spanning the gap. The CDR3 DNA reads as TGTGCCAGCAGTTACCGGGGGCCCTCCTATAATTCACCCCTCCACTTT. Translated: CASSYRGPSYNSPLHF.

The chain has TRBV2 and TRBJ1-5; D perhaps matches TRBD1 (6 bases). The CDR3 spans 17 residues. Germline V gene lookup returns CDR1 SNHLY and CDR2 FYNNEI. Trimming pared 6 bases from V and 1 base from J, leaving 19 bases between. The CDR3 reads CASRPRTGIKSNQPQHF. CDR3 nucleotide sequence: TGTGCCAGCAGACCGCGAACAGGGATTAAGAGCAATCAGCCCCAGCATTTT.

This clone was seen a handful of times. This chain links TRBV28 with TRBJ2-3, with 8 bases lining up with TRBD2. The V and J ends lost 6 bases and 1 base, in that order; junction bases with no gene match: 6. The length of the CDR3 is 15 residues. In germline, CDR1 is MDHEN, CDR2 SYDVKM. The CDR3 reads CASRGAGAGTDTQYF. CDR3 nucleotides: TGTGCCAGCAGGGGAGCGGGGGCTGGCACAGATACGCAGTATTTT.

The genes are TRBV15 and TRBJ1-5, with 7 bases fitting TRBD1. V dropped 1 base and J dropped 2; count of bases not matched to a gene: 2. This CDR3 region has 15 residues. From germline, CDR1 is LNHNV and CDR2 YYDKDF (reference sequence). The CDR3 DNA reads TGTGCCACCAGCAGAGGCGGACAGGGCAATCAGCCCCAGCATTTT. Encoded protein: CATSRGGQGNQPQHF.

The rearrangement joins TRBV11-3 to TRBJ2-1; 11 nucleotides line up with TRBD1. J was trimmed by 6 bases and V by 2 bases; bases with no gene match: 3. Germline values: CDR1 SGHNT, CDR2 YENEEA. This CDR3 comprises 15 residues. The CDR3 protein is CASSLRGTGGNEQFF. Written as DNA, the CDR3 is TGTGCCAGCAGCTTACGCGGGACAGGGGGCAATGAGCAGTTCTTC. Full variable domain (rest looked up from reference TRBV11-3 and TRBJ2-1): EAGVVQSPRYKIIEKKQPVAFWCNPISGHNTLYWYLQNLGQGPELLIRYENEEAVDDSQLPKDRFSAERLKGVDSTLKIQPAELGDSAVYLCASSLRGTGGNEQFFGPGTRLTVL.

The chain joins TRBV10-2 to TRBJ1-1; D uncertain. Germline assignment: CDR1 WSHSY and CDR2 SAAADI. Trimming removed 8 bases from V and 0 bases from J, with 10 bases in between. The CDR3 runs 13 residues. CDR3 sequence reads: CASVGRLNTEAFF. CDR3 in DNA: TGCGCCAGCGTGGGTCGTCTGAACACTGAAGCTTTCTTT.